This is a list of T cell receptor beta chains from one sample in a study of CD8+CD57+ T cells in acquired aplastic anemia. TCRdb ran MiXCR on the reads and lists one entry per CDR3 protein. The sample lists about 180,000 distinct CDR3 sequences, 45% to 55% occurring once. Sequencing was done on a sample of sorted CD4+, CD8+, or CD8+CD57+ T cells (not recorded which) from PBMCs. All receptors derive from a human donor with aplastic anemia. The CDR3 runs from the conserved cysteine through the conserved F or W. A D gene is named only where the DNA matches it firmly. Clone size is given for some rows only: seen once, a few or many times, or a class if the clone is expanded.

J gene	V gene	clone size	D gene	CDR3 DNA	CDR3 protein
TRBJ1-1	TRBV15	.	.	TGTGCCACCAGCAGAGATTATCAGGGGAACGCTGAAGCTTTCTTT	CATSRDYQGNAEAFF
TRBJ1-5	TRBV25-1	.	.	TGTGCCAGCAGTCGAAGTTATAGCAATCAGCCCCAGCATTTT	CASSRSYSNQPQHF
TRBJ1-1	TRBV20-1	.	.	TGCAGTGCCAGCAGTTCCTACTTGAACACTGAAGCTTTCTTT	CSASSSYLNTEAFF
TRBJ2-2	TRBV15	.	TRBD1	TGTGCCACCAGCAGAGGGACCTATGGGACAGCCGGGGAGCTGTTTTTT	CATSRGTYGTAGELFF
TRBJ1-6	TRBV10-2	once	TRBD1	TGCGCCAGCCATCGGGACAGGTTGTTTTCACCCCTCCACTTT	CASHRDRLFSPLHF
TRBJ1-1	TRBV20-1	few	.	TGCAGTGCCACCGGGACATCATCAATGGCTTTCTTT	CSATGTSSMAFF
TRBJ2-2	TRBV7-6	few	TRBD1	TGTGCCAGCAGCCCGGGACAGGGACACGGGGAGCTGCTTTTT	CASSPGQGHGELLF
TRBJ2-3	TRBV24-1	.	TRBD1	TGTGCCACCAGTGATTTCTGGAGGACAGGGGACAAAGATACGCAGTATTTT	CATSDFWRTGDKDTQYF
TRBJ2-2	TRBV12-3/TRBV12-4	few	TRBD1	TGTGCCAGCAGTTTGGGGACAGGGATTTATGGGGAGCTGTTTTTT	CASSLGTGIYGELFF
TRBJ1-6	TRBV7-3	few	TRBD1	TGTGCCAGCAGCCTAAACAGGGGGTCACCCCTCCACTTT	CASSLNRGSPLHF
TRBJ2-3	TRBV4-1	.	TRBD2	TGCGCCAGCAGCCAGGAGGTAGCGGGGATCACAGGTACGCAGTATTTT	CASSQEVAGITGTQYF
TRBJ1-2	TRBV6-1	.	.	TGTGCCAGCATTAGTGGGCGAGCCTTTTATGGCTACACCTTC	CASISGRAFYGYTF
TRBJ1-5	TRBV2	few	.	TGTGCCAGCAGTGAATGGTCAATCACCAATCAGCCCCAGCATTTT	CASSEWSITNQPQHF
TRBJ2-3	TRBV3-1	.	.	TGTGCCAGCAGCCAAGATCTGGGCAGAGGCCTCACAGATACGCAGTATTTT	CASSQDLGRGLTDTQYF
TRBJ2-1	TRBV2	.	.	TGTGCCAGCTCCCCGAGGGGGGGCAATGAGCAGTTCTTC	CASSPRGGNEQFF
TRBJ1-6	TRBV6-5	many	.	TGTGCCAGCAGTTACCAGCGGCCCCCTCGAAATTCACCCCTCCACTTT	CASSYQRPPRNSPLHF
TRBJ1-6	TRBV20-1	many	.	TGCAGTGCTAGAGTATCCCCGGGGAAGGAAGAATCACCCCTCCACTTT	CSARVSPGKEESPLHF